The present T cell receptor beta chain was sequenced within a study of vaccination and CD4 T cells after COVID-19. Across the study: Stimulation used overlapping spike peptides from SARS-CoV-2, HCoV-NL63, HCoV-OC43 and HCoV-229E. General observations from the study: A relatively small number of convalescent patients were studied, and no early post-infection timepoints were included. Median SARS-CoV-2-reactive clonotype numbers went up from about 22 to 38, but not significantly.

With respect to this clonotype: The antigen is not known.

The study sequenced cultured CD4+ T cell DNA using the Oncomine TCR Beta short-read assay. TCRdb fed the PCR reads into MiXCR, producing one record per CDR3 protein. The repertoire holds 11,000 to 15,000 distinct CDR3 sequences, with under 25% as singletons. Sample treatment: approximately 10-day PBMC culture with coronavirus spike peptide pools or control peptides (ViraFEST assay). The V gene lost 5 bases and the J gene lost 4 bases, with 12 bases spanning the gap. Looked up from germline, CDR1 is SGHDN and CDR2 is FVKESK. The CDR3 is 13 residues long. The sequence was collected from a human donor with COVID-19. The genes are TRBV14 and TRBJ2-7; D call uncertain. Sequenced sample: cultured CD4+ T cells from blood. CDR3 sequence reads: CASSSQVTYEQYF. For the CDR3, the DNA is TGTGCCAGCAGCAGTCAAGTTACATACGAGCAGTACTTC.